This T cell receptor (beta chain) came from a study of post-analysis software for immune sequencing data. Study-level information: The disease courses covered relapsing-remitting, secondary progressive and progressive-relapsing multiple sclerosis. Study-wide results and limits: Co-batched samples clustered tightly together by F measure. Relative to controls, patients had about 5 TRBV segments at higher frequency, with TRBV5-6, TRBV5-1 and TRBV20-1 among these.

cDNA libraries for TCR beta contained unique molecular identifiers. TCRdb re-called the PCR reads with MiXCR, one entry per CDR3 protein. Among under 900,000 distinct CDR3 sequences, approximately 57% were seen once, and the ten largest hold 4.6%. V gave up 4 bases and J gave up 1 base, with 13 bases separating them. Germline-derived CDR1 and CDR2 are SQVTM and ANQGSEA. The CDR3 is 14 residues long. About this clonotype: Antigen specificity is unknown.

Sequencing was done on a sample of blood. The V gene is TRBV29-1, the J gene TRBJ1-1; D might be TRBD1 (6 bases). This receptor was obtained from a girl aged 10-17 years with multiple sclerosis. The CDR3 reads CSVARTAQNTEAFF. The CDR3 bases are TGCAGCGTTGCTCGGACAGCGCAGAACACTGAAGCTTTCTTT.